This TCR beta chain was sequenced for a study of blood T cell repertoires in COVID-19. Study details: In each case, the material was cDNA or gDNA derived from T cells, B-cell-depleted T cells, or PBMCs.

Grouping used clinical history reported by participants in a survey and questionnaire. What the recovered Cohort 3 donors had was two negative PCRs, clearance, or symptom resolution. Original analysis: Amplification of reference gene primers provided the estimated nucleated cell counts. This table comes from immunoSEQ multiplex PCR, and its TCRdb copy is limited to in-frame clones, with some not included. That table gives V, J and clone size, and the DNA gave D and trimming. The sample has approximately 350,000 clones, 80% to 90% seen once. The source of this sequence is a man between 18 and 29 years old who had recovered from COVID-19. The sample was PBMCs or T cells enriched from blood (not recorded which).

For the CDR3, the DNA is TGTGCCAGCAGCTTGGAAGGGCAGGGGACCTATGGCTACACCTTC. Protein product: CASSLEGQGTYGYTF. V gene TRBV5-4 combines with J gene TRBJ1-2; D possibly corresponds to TRBD1 (6 bases). Germline loops: CDR1 SGHNT, CDR2 YYREEE (reference sequence). Trimming took 0 bases from V and 4 from J, leaving 13 bases between them. The CDR3 totals 15 residues.